A selection of T cell receptor beta chains follows, all from one sample in a study of blood T cell repertoires in COVID-19. Here immunoSEQ multiplex PCR was the method, and the copy in TCRdb shows in-frame clones only, minus some. This sample has 95,000 to 150,000 clones, with roughly three quarters found just once. Specimen: peripheral blood. All receptors derive from a woman of 80 years or more with acute or convalescent COVID-19. CDR3s include the opening cysteine and the closing phenylalanine or tryptophan. Fields, in order: J gene, V gene, D gene, clone size, CDR3 DNA, CDR3 protein. A D gene is named only where the DNA matches it firmly. Size tells how often a clone was seen (once, few, many) or the class of an expanded clone, and some rows leave it out.

TRBJ2-7 TRBV21-1 . . TGTGCCAGCAGCAAACCCAAGGGACTAGCGGAGTCCCCCTGCGGGGAGCAGTACTTC CASSKPKGLAESPCGEQYF
TRBJ1-2 TRBV6-1 . . TGTGCCAGCAGTGAAGCAGGGAGGGGGATCTATGGCTACACCTTC CASSEAGRGIYGYTF
TRBJ2-1 TRBV18 . . TGTGCCAGCTCACCGATTGCTAGGAGCTCCTACAATGAGCAGTTCTTC CASSPIARSSYNEQFF
TRBJ1-6 TRBV3-1/TRBV3-2 . once TGTGCCAGCAGCCGATCTCACAGGGTTTCTAATTCACCCCTCCACTTT CASSRSHRVSNSPLHF
TRBJ2-1 TRBV9 . . TGTGCCAGCAGCGTAGGCCCTGTGGGGGGGCCGGGTGAGCAGTTCTTC CASSVGPVGGPGEQFF
TRBJ2-1 TRBV10-3 TRBD2 many TGTGCCATCAGCCGACTAGCGGGAGTGGGGAATGAGCAGTTCTTC CAISRLAGVGNEQFF
TRBJ1-5 TRBV18 . . TGTGCCAGCTCACCAGCGGGTCAGCCCCAGCATTTT CASSPAGQPQHF
TRBJ1-4 TRBV4-3 . . TGCGCCAGCAGCCATGCTAATCCCCGAGGTACGAATGAAAAACTGTTTTTT CASSHANPRGTNEKLFF
TRBJ2-1 TRBV3-1/TRBV3-2 . once TGTGCCAGCAGCCAAGAAAATAGCGCCCCCCGCAATGAGCAGTTCTTC CASSQENSAPRNEQFF
TRBJ1-2 TRBV4-3 TRBD1 . TGCGCCAGCAGCCAAGATCCGACAGGGTCGAGGTATGGCTACACCTTC CASSQDPTGSRYGYTF
TRBJ2-5 TRBV5-6 TRBD1 . TGTGCCAGCAGGACCGGGACAGGGGGAGGGACCCAGTACTTC CASRTGTGGGTQYF
TRBJ1-6 TRBV5-5 TRBD1 . TGTGCCAGCAGCTGGACAGGGGAGGGGAATTCACCCCTCCACTTT CASSWTGEGNSPLHF
TRBJ1-2 TRBV6-5 TRBD1 . TGTGCCAGCAGTTACTCCGGGACAGGGAACTATGGCTACACCTTC CASSYSGTGNYGYTF
TRBJ1-2 TRBV29-1 TRBD1 . TGCAGCGTTGACTGGACAGGCGGCTATGGCTACACCTTC CSVDWTGGYGYTF
TRBJ1-3 TRBV18 . . TGTGCCAGCTCGCGGCCCGGGGGCTCTGGAAACACCATATATTTT CASSRPGGSGNTIYF
TRBJ1-1 TRBV7-2 . . TGTGCCAGCAGCTTGGGAGTTGAAGCTTTCTTT CASSLGVEAFF
TRBJ2-2 TRBV6-1 TRBD1 . TGTGCCAGCAGTGAACCGGGACAGGGGGACACCGGGGAGCTGTTTTTT CASSEPGQGDTGELFF
TRBJ2-7 TRBV28 TRBD2 . TGTGCCAGCAGTTCCCCGGGAAGCGGGGCGACCTACGAGCAGTACTTC CASSSPGSGATYEQYF
TRBJ1-1 TRBV7-3 . . TGTGCCAGCAGCTTCATGGCGAACACTGAAGCTTTCTTT CASSFMANTEAFF
TRBJ1-2 TRBV30 . . TGTGCCTGGGAAAAGGACTACTATGGCTACACCTTC CAWEKDYYGYTF
TRBJ1-2 TRBV7-2 TRBD1 . TGTGCCAGCAGCTCACCCCCGGGACAGGATTATGGCTACACCTTC CASSSPPGQDYGYTF
TRBJ2-1 TRBV6-2/TRBV6-3 . . TGTGCCAGCAGTTTACCTACCAACAATGAGCAGTTCTTC CASSLPTNNEQFF
TRBJ1-1 TRBV28 . . TGTGCCAGCAGTCCCCCCGGCACAGCCGAAGCTTTCTTT CASSPPGTAEAFF
TRBJ2-7 TRBV28 TRBD2 . TGTGCCGTAGGGGACTACTCCTACGAGCAGTACTTC CAVGDYSYEQYF
TRBJ2-3 TRBV5-8 TRBD1 . TGTGCCAGCAGTACCGCCGGGACAGGGAGCACAGATACGCAGTATTTT CASSTAGTGSTDTQYF
TRBJ1-2 TRBV4-3 . . TGCGCCAGCAGCCGTGACCGGGGGGTGGTCTATGGCTACACCTTC CASSRDRGVVYGYTF
TRBJ2-1 TRBV5-8 . few TGTGCCAGCAGCACAGGATTTTTGGCTGAGCAGTTCTTC CASSTGFLAEQFF
TRBJ1-2 TRBV7-2 . . TGTGCCAGCAGCTTAGACATCTATGGCTACACCTTC CASSLDIYGYTF